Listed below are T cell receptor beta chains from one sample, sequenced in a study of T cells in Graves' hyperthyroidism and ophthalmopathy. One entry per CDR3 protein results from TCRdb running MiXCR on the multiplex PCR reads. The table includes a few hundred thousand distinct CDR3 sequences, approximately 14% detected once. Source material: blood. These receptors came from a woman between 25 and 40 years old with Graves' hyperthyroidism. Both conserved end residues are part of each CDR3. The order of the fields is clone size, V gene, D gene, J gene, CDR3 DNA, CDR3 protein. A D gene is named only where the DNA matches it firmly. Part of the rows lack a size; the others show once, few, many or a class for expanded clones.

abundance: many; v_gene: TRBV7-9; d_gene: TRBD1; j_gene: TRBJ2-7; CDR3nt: TGTGCCAGCAGCTCGACAGGGCCCGACGAGCAGTACTTC; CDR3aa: CASSSTGPDEQYF
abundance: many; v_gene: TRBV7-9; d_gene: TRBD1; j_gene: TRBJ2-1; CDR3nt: TGTGCCAGCAGCTCGACAGGGATTTACAATGAGCAGTTCTTC; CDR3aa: CASSSTGIYNEQFF
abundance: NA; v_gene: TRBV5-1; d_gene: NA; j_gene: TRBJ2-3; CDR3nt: TGCGCCAGCAGCTTATCCCAGCGCACAGATACGCAGTATTTT; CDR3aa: CASSLSQRTDTQYF
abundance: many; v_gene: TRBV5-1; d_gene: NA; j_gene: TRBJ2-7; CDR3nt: TGCGCCAGCAGCTTGTGGGGGCTATCCTACGAGCAGTACTTC; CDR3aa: CASSLWGLSYEQYF
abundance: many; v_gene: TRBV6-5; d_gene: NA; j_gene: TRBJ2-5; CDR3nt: TGTGCCAGCAGTTACTGGGAGGACCAAGAGACCCAGTACTTC; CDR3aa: CASSYWEDQETQYF
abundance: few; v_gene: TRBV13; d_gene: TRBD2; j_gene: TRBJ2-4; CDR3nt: TGTGCCAGCAGTTCCGGACGTGGGCGGGGGGACATTCAGTACTTC; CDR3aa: CASSSGRGRGDIQYF
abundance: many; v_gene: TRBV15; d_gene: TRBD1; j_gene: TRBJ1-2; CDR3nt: TGTGCCACCAGCCGGCTCCTGGTGGGACAGGGAATCTATGGCTACACCTTC; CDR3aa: CATSRLLVGQGIYGYTF
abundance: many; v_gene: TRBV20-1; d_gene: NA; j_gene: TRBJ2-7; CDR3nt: TGCAGTGCAGCCAGACAAGAAGGGATCTACGAGCAGTACTTC; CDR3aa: CSAARQEGIYEQYF
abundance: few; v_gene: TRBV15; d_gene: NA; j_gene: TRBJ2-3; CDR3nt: TGTGCCACCAGCAGAGATCCGTGGAGTAGCGAAAGCACAGATACGCAGTATTTT; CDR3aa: CATSRDPWSSESTDTQYF
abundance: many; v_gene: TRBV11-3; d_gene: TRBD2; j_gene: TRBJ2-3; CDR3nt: TGTGCCAGCAGCACGGGACTAGCCCAACCCACAGATACGCAGTATTTT; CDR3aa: CASSTGLAQPTDTQYF
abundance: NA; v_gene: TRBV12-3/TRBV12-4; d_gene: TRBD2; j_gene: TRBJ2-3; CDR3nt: TGTGCCAGCACTTCAGGACTAGCGGGCACTAGCACAGATACGCAGTATTTT; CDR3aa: CASTSGLAGTSTDTQYF
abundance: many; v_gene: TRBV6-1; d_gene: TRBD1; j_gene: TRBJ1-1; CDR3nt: TGTGCCAGCAGTGGTCGGACAGGGGGGAACACTGAAGCTTTCTTT; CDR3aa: CASSGRTGGNTEAFF
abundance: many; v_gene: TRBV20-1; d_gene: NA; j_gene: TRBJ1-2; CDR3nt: TGCAGTGCTATGGACCTCTATGGCTACACCTTC; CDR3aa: CSAMDLYGYTF
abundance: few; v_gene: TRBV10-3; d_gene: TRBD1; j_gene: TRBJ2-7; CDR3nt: TGTGCCATCAGTGGGGCGGGGCGACAGGGGGCCCACGAGCAGTACTTC; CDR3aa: CAISGAGRQGAHEQYF
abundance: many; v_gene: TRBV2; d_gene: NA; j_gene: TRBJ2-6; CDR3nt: TGTGCCAGCAGCTCCCGGTCCGGACGGGGCTCTGGGGCCAACGTCCTGACTTTC; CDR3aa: CASSSRSGRGSGANVLTF
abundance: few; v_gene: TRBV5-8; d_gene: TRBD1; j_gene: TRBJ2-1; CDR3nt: TGTGCCAGCAGCACCGGGACAGGGCCGTACAATGAGCAGTTCTTC; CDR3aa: CASSTGTGPYNEQFF
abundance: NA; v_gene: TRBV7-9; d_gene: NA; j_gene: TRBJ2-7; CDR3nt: TGTGCCAGCAGCTTAGAGGACAGCTATTACGAGCAGTACTTC; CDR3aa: CASSLEDSYYEQYF
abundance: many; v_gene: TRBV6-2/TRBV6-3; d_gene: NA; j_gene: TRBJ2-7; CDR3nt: TGTGCCAGCATTCCGGACGGATCCTACGAGCAGTACTTC; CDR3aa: CASIPDGSYEQYF